The 4 T cell receptor beta chains listed next were all sequenced from one sample in a study of response to subunit inactivated influenza vaccine. One entry per CDR3 protein results from TCRdb running MiXCR on the RT-PCR reads. Altogether over 400,000 distinct CDR3 sequences are present, 10% to 15% being singletons, with the ten largest covering around 13%. The starting material was PBMCs from blood, obtained roughly 46 days after vaccination. These receptor sequences come from a man aged 45-60 years who received an inactivated influenza vaccine.

This clonotype was seen a few times. The chain joins TRBV4-2 to TRBJ2-5; D is undetermined. The length of the CDR3 is 16 residues. V was trimmed by 0 bases and J by 4 bases, leaving 15 bases between them. Germline V CDR1 and CDR2: LGHNA, YNFKEQ. CDR3: CASSQEQRGPRETQYF. CDR3 coding DNA: TGTGCCAGCAGCCAAGAGCAGCGTGGGCCCCGAGAGACCCAGTACTTC.

This clonotype came up a few times. J is TRBJ1-2 and V is TRBV5-5; D is undetermined. The CDR3 length is 14 residues. CDR1 SGHKS and CDR2 YYEKEE come from the germline V gene (reference sequence). V shed 4 bases and J shed 0 bases, with 10 bases lying between them. DNA for the CDR3: TGTGCCAGCAGCCCTATAAACTCTAACTATGGCTACACCTTC. Protein: CASSPINSNYGYTF.

This clonotype appeared a few times. The J gene is TRBJ2-5, the V gene TRBV6-1; 7 bases are shared with TRBD2. The V segment lost 7 bases and the J segment 0 bases; nucleotides outside the gene matches: 2. There are 13 residues in the CDR3. Germline CDR1 and CDR2: MNHNS and SASEGT. CDR3 residues: CASTGTNQETQYF. The CDR3 DNA reads TGTGCCAGCACCGGGACTAACCAAGAGACCCAGTACTTC.

In this sample, this clonotype turned up a few times. The CDR3 bases are TGTGCCATCAGTACCGCCGACAGGAGGGTTACTGAAGCTTTCTTT. As protein: CAISTADRRVTEAFF. The rearrangement links TRBV10-3 to TRBJ1-1, with a weak D call TRBD1 (6 bases). The CDR3 loop spans 15 amino acids. Germline CDR1 and CDR2: ENHRY and SYGVKD. Trimming removed 5 bases at V and 5 bases at J, with 18 bases between.